The TCR beta chain described here comes from a study of regulatory T cells in long-lasting Graves disease. General study results and limits: It was in persistent disease that TRBV28, TRBJ1-2 and TRBJ2-5 were favored.

The trim removed 7 bases at V and 7 bases at J, leaving 15 bases unmatched. This CDR3 has 16 residues. CDR1 is MNHEY and CDR2 is SMNVEV in the germline V gene (reference sequence). There are a few counts of this clonotype. As yet, its antigen is unknown. Library construction for TCR beta used iRepertoire HTBI primers and Arm-PCR of CDR3 regions. TCRdb called the multiplex PCR reads again in MiXCR, with one record for every CDR3 protein. The sample shows a few hundred thousand distinct CDR3 sequences, around 19% of them seen only once. This sample's time point: newly diagnosed GD, antithyroid drugs for less than 3 months. PBMC RNA served as the TCR library source. These data were likewise used in another study, on T cells in Graves' hyperthyroidism and ophthalmopathy. As that study records: With a duration under 2 months, the hyperthyroidism was newly diagnosed in patients aged 18 to 65.

V usage is TRBV27 and J usage is TRBJ2-1; TRBD2 matches at 8 bases. The sequence was collected from a woman aged 25 to 39 with Graves disease. The material sequenced was peripheral blood mononuclear cells (PBMCs), taken at new diagnosis, from a patient treated with antithyroid drugs. The CDR3 nucleotides are TGTGCCAGCAACCTCTTCGGGGGGGAAAAGATAAATGAGCAGTTCTTC. Amino acids: CASNLFGGEKINEQFF.